This T cell receptor beta chain is drawn from a study of T cell repertoires in cytomegalovirus infection. With regard to this clonotype: Its target is unknown.

CDR1 and CDR2 from the germline V gene are MDHEN and SYDVKM. V lost 6 bases, J lost 4 bases, and 12 bases lay in between. The CDR3 spans 13 residues. TCRdb analysed the reads with MiXCR anew, one entry per CDR3 protein. Among 95,000 to 150,000 distinct CDR3 sequences, 32% were seen once, and the ten largest hold under 65%. This specimen consisted of CD8+ T cells from cultured PBMCs, obtained from culture after CMV antigen stimulation. The TCR originated in a human donor in good health (CMV status not recorded). Some clones in this sample may be carry-over from other donors' samples. The V and J genes are TRBV28 and TRBJ2-5; unclear D gene. This CDR3 reads CASSLWRVETQYF. Here the CDR3 DNA reads TGTGCCAGCAGCCTGTGGCGTGTAGAGACCCAGTACTTC.